The 21 T cell receptor beta chains below come from one sample, sequenced in a study of blood T cell repertoires in COVID-19 (TCRdb year 2020). Libraries were made using the immunoSEQ multiplex PCR assay. TCRdb holds this immuneACCESS table with in-frame rearrangements only. Some clones are missing; in checked studies, unresolved V genes explain under half, and the rest has no known cause. Across this sample there are about 210,000 clones, with roughly 80% seen only once. The top ten clones comprise 2.5% of the sample. Sequencing used peripheral blood. All receptors derive from a woman between 35 and 50 years old with active or convalescent COVID-19.

The genes are TRBV28 and TRBJ2-1, with 9 bases identical to TRBD2. With V trimmed by 7 bases and J by 8 bases, 9 bases remained unmatched. Germline V CDR1 and CDR2: MDHEN, SYDVKM. The CDR3 is 14 residues long. In DNA, the CDR3 is TGTGCCAGCAAGGGCGGGGGGGGTACATATGAGCAGTTCTTC. Translated, it gives CASKGGGGTYEQFF.

The chain links TRBV3-1 (or the pseudogene TRBV3-2) to TRBJ2-1, with 10 bases fitting TRBD2. Germline trimming cut 0 bases from V and 2 bases from J; bases unmatched to any gene: 7. This CDR3 is 18 amino acids long. The germline V gene encodes CDR1 LGHDT and CDR2 YNNKEL (reference sequence). CDR3 amino acids: CASSQEYEREGPYNEQFF. CDR3 coding DNA: TGTGCCAGCAGCCAAGAATATGAGCGGGAGGGCCCCTACAATGAGCAGTTCTTC.

The CDR3 DNA reads TGTGCCAGCAGCCAAGAGTTAGAGTATTCACCCCTCCACTTT. Translated: CASSQELEYSPLHF. The chain has TRBV14 and TRBJ1-6; D unresolved. Germline assignment: CDR1 SGHDN and CDR2 FVKESK. V was trimmed by 0 bases and J by 8 bases, leaving 8 bases between them. The CDR3 has 14 residues.

The chain carries TRBV9 and TRBJ2-5, with D perhaps matching TRBD2 (6 bases). The germline CDR1 and CDR2 sequences are SGDLS and YYNGEE. Between the trimmed V and J ends, which lost 3 bases and 5 bases, there was a span of 14 bases. This CDR3 is 14 amino acids long. CDR3 protein: CASSDRDSRETQYF. CDR3 DNA sequence: TGTGCCAGCAGCGACCGGGACTCCCGGGAGACCCAGTACTTC.

In DNA form, the CDR3 reads TGCGCCAGCCAAGACCTGGGAGATGAAAAACTGTTTTTT. Translated, it gives CASQDLGDEKLFF. This chain links TRBV5-1 with TRBJ1-4; D not resolved. Germline V gene lookup returns CDR1 SGHRS and CDR2 YFSETQ. The V gene lost 7 bases and the J gene lost 6 bases, with 13 bases spanning the gap. The CDR3 has 13 residues. Complete variable domain (other parts from reference TRBV5-1 and TRBJ1-4): KAGVTQTPRYLIKTRGQQVTLSCSPISGHRSVSWYQQTPGQGLQFLFEYFSETQRNKGNFPGRFSGRQFSNSRSEMNVSTLELGDSALYLCASQDLGDEKLFFGSGTQLSVL.

In its sample, this clone was seen once. The chain has TRBV6-4 and TRBJ2-1; TRBD2 matches 12 bases. The CDR3 loop spans 17 amino acids. Germline CDR1 MRHNA, CDR2 SNTAGT. V shed 8 bases, J shed 3 bases, and the junction held 11 bases outside the gene matches. The CDR3 DNA reads TGTGCCAGCTTATGGACTAGCGGGAAAGGGAGCTACAATGAGCAGTTCTTC. It specifies CASLWTSGKGSYNEQFF.

V and J are TRBV12-3 or TRBV12-4 and TRBJ2-3, with D maybe TRBD1 (6 bases). The ends were cut back, 6 bases at V and 8 bases at J, with 12 bases in the middle. CDR3 size: 12 residues. CDR3 in DNA: TGTGCCAGCAGCCCAGGGGCAGGTACGCAGTATTTT. Protein sequence: CASSPGAGTQYF.

Only a few counts were recorded for this clone. The rearrangement uses TRBV7-3 and TRBJ2-5; 12 bases align to TRBD2. The CDR3 runs 15 residues. The trim removed 5 bases at V and 1 base at J, leaving 2 bases unmatched. The germline V gene encodes CDR1 SGHTA and CDR2 FQGTGA. In DNA, the CDR3 is TGTGCCAGCAGCCGGACTAGCGGGATCCAAGAGACCCAGTACTTC. Amino acids: CASSRTSGIQETQYF.

This clone was recorded a few times. V gene TRBV2 combines with J gene TRBJ2-1; 9 bases align to TRBD1. CDR1 is SNHLY and CDR2 is FYNNEI in the germline V gene. V lost 5 bases, J lost 9 bases, and 8 bases stayed unmatched. The CDR3 sequence is 14 residues long. CDR3 DNA sequence: TGTGCCAGCAGTAAGGACAGGGGCGGGATTGAGCAGTTCTTC. Protein: CASSKDRGGIEQFF. Combining the CDR3 with reference TRBV2 and TRBJ2-1 gives the whole variable domain EPEVTQTPSHQVTQMGQEVILRCVPISNHLYFYWYRQILGQKVEFLVSFYNNEISEKSEIFDDQFSVERPDGSNFTLKIRSTKLEDSAMYFCASSKDRGGIEQFFGPGTRLTVL.

The rearrangement uses TRBV21-1 and TRBJ1-2; the table gives TRBD1 as D, unverified against the DNA. TRBV21-1 is shown as a pseudogene. The CDR3 has 14 amino acids. The CDR3 sequence is CASSKAGGRYGYTF. In DNA, the CDR3 is TGTGCCAGCAGCAAAGCAGGGGGCCGGTATGGCTACACCTTC.

This chain connects TRBV5-1 to TRBJ2-1; 7 bases line up with TRBD1. There are 15 residues in the CDR3. The germline V gene encodes CDR1 SGHRS and CDR2 YFSETQ. The junction had 10 bases not matched to a gene; V was cut back by 5 bases and J by 5 bases. CDR3 residues: CASSHDRVYDNEQFF. CDR3 DNA sequence: TGCGCCAGCAGTCACGACAGGGTCTACGACAATGAGCAGTTCTTC.

The chain couples TRBV6-2 or TRBV6-3 to TRBJ1-5; D remains unclear. CDR3 size: 17 residues. CDR1 and CDR2 (germline): MNHEY, SVGEGT. The V end was cut by 1 base, the J end by 0 bases, with 13 bases between. The CDR3 loop is CASSYLSARYSNQPQHF. In DNA form, the CDR3 reads TGTGCCAGCAGTTACTTGTCAGCGAGATATAGCAATCAGCCCCAGCATTTT.

The chain recombines TRBV30 with TRBJ2-1, with 8 bases matching TRBD1. This CDR3 contains 14 residues. The germline V gene encodes CDR1 GTSNPN and CDR2 SVGIG (reference sequence). With V trimmed by 4 bases and J by 3 bases, 5 bases remained unmatched. The CDR3 loop is CAWKGQADYNEQFF. CDR3 DNA sequence: TGTGCCTGGAAGGGACAGGCCGACTACAATGAGCAGTTCTTC.

This chain connects TRBV7-3 to TRBJ1-1; D remains ambiguous. From germline, CDR1 is SGHTA and CDR2 FQGTGA. The CDR3 has 13 residues. V was pared by 4 bases and J by 1 base, with 7 bases between. Here the CDR3 DNA reads TGTGCCAGCAGCTCGACAAGGAACACTGAAGCTTTCTTT. Translating it yields CASSSTRNTEAFF.

This clone was found once. This sample also contains other DNA sequences that code for the same CDR3. This rearrangement joins TRBV7-2 to TRBJ1-6, with 8 nucleotides matching TRBD1. V was pared by 3 bases and J by 4 bases, with 2 bases of the junction left unmatched. Per the germline V gene, CDR1 is SGHTA and CDR2 is FQGNSA. This CDR3 is built from 15 residues. Written as DNA, the CDR3 is TGTGCCAGCAGCTTGACAGGGGTATATAATTCACCCCTCCACTTT. As protein: CASSLTGVYNSPLHF.

The V gene is TRBV30, the J gene TRBJ1-5; tentatively, D is TRBD1 (5 bases). Trimming left V 0 bases short and J 4 bases short, with 10 bases between. This CDR3 contains 14 residues. Germline V CDR1 and CDR2: GTSNPN, SVGIG (reference sequence). The CDR3 spells CAWSVGATNQPQHF. The CDR3 DNA is TGTGCCTGGAGTGTAGGGGCCACGAATCAGCCCCAGCATTTT.

This sequence joins TRBV24-1 and TRBJ2-1; 9 bases are shared with TRBD2. With 3 bases clipped from V and 10 bases from J, the junction kept 9 bases outside the gene matches. Germline V lookup: CDR1 KGHDR, CDR2 SFDVKD. This CDR3 has 15 amino acids. The CDR3 protein is CATSDMRGLAQEQFF. CDR3 nucleotide sequence: TGTGCCACCAGTGATATGAGGGGACTAGCACAAGAGCAGTTCTTC.

The chain recombines TRBV29-1 with TRBJ1-2; maybe TRBD1 (5 bases). The length of the CDR3 is 16 residues. The V gene lost 6 bases and the J gene lost 3 bases, with 23 bases spanning the gap. Germline V gene data show CDR1 as SQVTM and CDR2 as ANQGSEA. The CDR3 DNA reads as TGCAGCGTCGTCTGGCGGGGAGGGACCACCCACTATGGCTACACCTTC. Amino acids: CSVVWRGGTTHYGYTF.

The chain couples TRBV7-9 to TRBJ1-6; 8 nucleotides line up with TRBD1. CDR3 length equals 16 residues. J lost 6 bases, V lost 7 bases, and 11 bases had no gene match. Germline V gene lookup returns CDR1 SEHNR and CDR2 FQNEAQ (reference sequence). In nucleotides, the CDR3 is TGTGCCAGCAAAAACCCCTCAGGGGGCCTTAATTCACCCCTCCACTTT. Its protein product is CASKNPSGGLNSPLHF.

CDR3 loop: CASSVALGGLQEDGYTF. The CDR3 coding sequence is TGTGCCAGCAGCGTAGCTCTCGGGGGGTTACAGGAGGATGGCTACACCTTC. V is TRBV9 and J is TRBJ1-2; tentative D call: TRBD1 (5 bases). Germline CDR1 SGDLS, CDR2 YYNGEE. The germline V and J ends were trimmed by 0 bases and 6 bases, with 21 bases remaining between them. The CDR3 is 17 residues long.

The chain recombines TRBV18 with TRBJ1-5, with unresolved D. Between the trimmed V and J ends, which lost 6 bases and 0 bases, there was a span of 6 bases. Germline V CDR1 and CDR2: KGHSH, LQKENI. The CDR3 runs to 13 residues. The DNA of the CDR3 is TGTGCCAGCTCTTCCTATAGCAATCAGCCCCAGCATTTT. This gives the protein CASSSYSNQPQHF.